The clone carrying this T cell receptor (beta chain) occurred once. This entry comes from a study of blood T cell repertoires in COVID-19. Trimming took off 6 bases at V and 9 bases at J, with 13 bases between the two ends. The CDR3 contains 12 residues. Germline values: CDR1 SNHLY, CDR2 FYNNEI. TCRdb's table, derived via immunoSEQ multiplex PCR, lists solely in-frame clones and lacks some. The repertoire includes 90,000 to 100,000 clones, around 88% of them detected once, and around 19% sits in the top ten. Sequencing input: peripheral blood. The chain has TRBV2 and TRBJ2-3; D may be TRBD1 (6 bases). The receptor was derived from a woman aged 55-69 years with COVID-19, enrolled during active disease. The chain's CDR3 is CASRWGQETQYF. The CDR3 DNA reads TGTGCCAGCAGGTGGGGGCAGGAGACGCAGTATTTT.